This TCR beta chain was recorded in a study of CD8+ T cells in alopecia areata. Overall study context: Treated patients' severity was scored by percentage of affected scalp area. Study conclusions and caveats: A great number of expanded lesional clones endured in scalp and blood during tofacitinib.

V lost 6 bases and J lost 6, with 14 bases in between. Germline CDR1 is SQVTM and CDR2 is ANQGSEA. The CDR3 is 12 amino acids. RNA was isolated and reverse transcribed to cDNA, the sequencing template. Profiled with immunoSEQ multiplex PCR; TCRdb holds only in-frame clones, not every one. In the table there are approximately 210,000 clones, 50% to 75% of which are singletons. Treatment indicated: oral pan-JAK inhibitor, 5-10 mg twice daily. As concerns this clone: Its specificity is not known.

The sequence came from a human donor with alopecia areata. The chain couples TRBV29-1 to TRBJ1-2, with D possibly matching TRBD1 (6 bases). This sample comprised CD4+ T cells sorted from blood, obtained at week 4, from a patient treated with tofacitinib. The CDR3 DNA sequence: TGCAGCGTCGGGACAAGGAGGGATGGCTACACCTTC. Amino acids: CSVGTRRDGYTF.